This entry features one T cell receptor beta chain sequence. The clone's antigen remains unknown. Base qualities are not provided; no much larger clone lies one nucleotide away. The method was the immunoSEQ multiplex PCR assay. The authors' analysis ran thus. A statistical classification framework was developed to diagnose cytomegalovirus status using the catalog of TCR beta chain sequences. This immuneACCESS table, as held by TCRdb, lists in-frame sequences with V and J called but not all clones. Of the missing ones, under half trace to an unresolved V gene in checked studies; the others have no known cause. V and J calls and clone size follow that table, whereas D and trimming were derived from the DNA. Recorded for this sample are around 120,000 clones; approximately 90% of them occurred a single time. In total, the top ten clones hold less than 2% of the sample. The germline V gene supplies CDR1 SNHLY and CDR2 FYNNEI. Taken from cysteine to phenylalanine, the CDR3 has 11 residues. This entry keeps only the CDR3 DNA: 33 bases, framed from base 1. Trimming costs V 10 bases and J 3 bases, and their ends lie 9 bases apart.

The data derive from a study of cytomegalovirus exposure and HLA in healthy donors (dated by TCRdb to the late 2010s). A note on the overall study: According to a later analysis, the 100 to 150 validation repertoires were produced on the same platform as the 600 to 850 repertoires of the first cohort. High-throughput TCR immunosequencing, statistical association of individual TCRs with disease status, and machine learning were combined to predict cytomegalovirus infection status. Besides the first cohort of roughly 700 subjects, a separate validation cohort made up of over a hundred different subjects was used. The study aimed to test whether cataloging public T cell receptors could reveal signatures of past pathogen exposure. Study-level results and caveats: According to the authors, the approach could potentially be generalized to other disease states and immunological phenotypes. A total of 150 to 200 TCR beta chains were listed by the study as associated with cytomegalovirus. In vitro tests confirmed that a few of the cytomegalovirus-associated TCR beta chains recognize cytomegalovirus antigens. Across donors, most TCR sequences were observed very rarely, whereas some public TCRs were present in many individuals. A later analysis had no HLA typing for the validation cohort, so co-occurrence there was scored across all 130 or so repertoires. Of the cluster scores, around 95% were above 0 in a later analysis, which found that TCRs clustered in the first cohort also tended to co-occur in the approximately 120 validation repertoires. Cytomegalovirus status was reported to be diagnosed by the classifier with high specificity and sensitivity in both the original and validation cohorts.

The donors belonged to the validation cohort of approximately 130 subjects, which was separate from the approximately 680-subject first cohort. The sample taken for sequencing was PBMCs. The V and J segments used are TRBV2 and TRBJ1-1, with the identity of the D gene unclear. The origin of this receptor is a man younger than 35 in good health and CMV-seronegative. This receptor has the CDR3 CATRRYTEAFF. The DNA sequence is given as TGTGCCACTCGCAGGTACACTGAAGCTTTCTTT. The CDR3, completed at both ends by the reference TRBV2 and TRBJ1-1 genes, gives the full variable domain EPEVTQTPSHQVTQMGQEVILRCVPISNHLYFYWYRQILGQKVEFLVSFYNNEISEKSEIFDDQFSVERPDGSNFTLKIRSTKLEDSAMYFCATRRYTEAFFGQGTRLTVV.